A selection of T cell receptor beta chains follows, all from one sample in a study of human versus mouse CDR3 diversity and MHC coevolution. TCRdb keeps only in-frame clones here, not all; method: immunoSEQ multiplex PCR. The repertoire holds some 60,000 clones, with around 94% as singletons. Source material: naive CD4+ T cells from blood. The receptor set was obtained from a person aged 55 to 70 in good health. The CDR3 runs from the conserved cysteine through the conserved F or W. D genes are given only for firm matches. For some rows the clone size is stated as once, few or many, or as a class when expanded; others skip it.

j_call clone_size v_call d_call cdr3_aa cdr3_nt
TRBJ2-3 . TRBV5-1 TRBD2 CASSGTSGTDTQYF TGCGCCAGCAGCGGGACTAGCGGTACAGATACGCAGTATTTT
TRBJ2-5 . TRBV6-5 TRBD2 CASSYSATSFGETQYF TGTGCCAGCAGTTACTCCGCGACTAGCTTTGGAGAGACCCAGTACTTC
TRBJ2-3 . TRBV14 . CASRTGGTDTQYF TGTGCCAGCAGGACAGGTGGCACAGATACGCAGTATTTT
TRBJ2-1 . TRBV5-1 . CASSLGGGYNEQFF TGCGCCAGCAGCTTGGGAGGAGGGTACAATGAGCAGTTCTTC
TRBJ1-6 . TRBV7-9 . CASTLNSPLHF TGTGCCAGCACCCTTAATTCACCCCTCCACTTT
TRBJ2-1 . TRBV2 TRBD2 CASSETSGPYNEQFF TGTGCCAGCAGTGAAACTAGCGGCCCCTACAATGAGCAGTTCTTC
TRBJ2-5 once TRBV14 . CASSQDATGTQYF TGTGCCAGCAGCCAAGACGCTACTGGTACCCAGTACTTC
TRBJ2-3 . TRBV7-3 TRBD2 CASSSSSGTGLADTQYF TGTGCCAGCAGCTCCTCTAGCGGGACGGGGTTAGCAGATACGCAGTATTTT
TRBJ2-7 . TRBV7-2 TRBD2 CASSLGLAGVNYEQYF TGTGCCAGCAGCTTAGGACTAGCGGGAGTAAACTACGAGCAGTACTTC
TRBJ1-1 few TRBV14 TRBD1 CASSQEWTGVLNTEAFF TGTGCCAGCAGCCAAGAGTGGACAGGGGTATTGAACACTGAAGCTTTCTTT
TRBJ1-2 . TRBV6-1 TRBD1 CASSVQGGRNYGYTF TGTGCCAGCAGTGTACAGGGGGGAAGGAACTATGGCTACACCTTC
TRBJ2-5 once TRBV5-1 TRBD1 CASSWTGGQETQYF TGCGCCAGCAGCTGGACAGGGGGCCAAGAGACCCAGTACTTC
TRBJ2-2 . TRBV11-2 . CASSLVTENTGELFF TGTGCCAGCAGCTTAGTTACAGAGAACACCGGGGAGCTGTTTTTT
TRBJ2-7 once TRBV10-3 TRBD1 CAISDGTGGPYEQYF TGTGCCATCAGTGACGGGACAGGGGGCCCCTACGAGCAGTACTTC
TRBJ2-1 once TRBV7-2 TRBD2 CASSLPSILAGALDEQFF TGTGCCAGCAGCTTGCCCTCTATCCTAGCGGGAGCACTCGATGAGCAGTTCTTC
TRBJ1-2 . TRBV7-2 . CASSIDRYGYTF TGTGCCAGCAGCATTGACAGATATGGCTACACCTTC
TRBJ1-1 . TRBV14 . CASRASRVGTEAFF TGTGCCAGCAGGGCTTCGAGGGTTGGGACTGAAGCTTTCTTT
TRBJ1-4 . TRBV5-1 TRBD1 CASSPLTGEGEKLFF TGCGCCAGCAGCCCCTTGACAGGGGAGGGTGAAAAACTGTTTTTT
TRBJ1-1 once TRBV29-1 TRBD1 CGARGGSDTEAFF TGCGGCGCTAGAGGGGGCTCTGACACTGAAGCTTTCTTT
TRBJ1-1 . TRBV19 TRBD1 CASSIRQGDTEAFF TGTGCCAGTAGTATACGACAGGGGGACACTGAAGCTTTCTTT
TRBJ2-2 . TRBV6-1 TRBD1 CASNLWTGGSGELFF TGTGCCTCGAACCTTTGGACAGGGGGTTCCGGGGAGCTGTTTTTT
TRBJ1-2 . TRBV19 . CASSIQGGPDGYTF TGTGCCAGTAGTATACAGGGAGGGCCGGATGGCTACACCTTC